This TCR beta chain was sequenced for a study of blood T cell repertoires in COVID-19. In the study overall: Samples of COVID-19 (acute and convalescent) were obtained from the United States, Italy and Spain. Sources were T cells, B-cell-depleted T cells, or PBMCs; the material itself was cDNA or gDNA.

Sequencing was performed with immunoSEQ multiplex PCR; in TCRdb, only in-frame clones are kept and a portion is missing. The sample contains approximately 240,000 clones, roughly 82% of which appear only once. Per the germline V gene, CDR1 is SGHVT and CDR2 is SQSDAQ. V gave up 2 bases and J gave up 7 bases, with 15 bases separating them. The CDR3 runs to 15 residues. The receptor's source is a woman older than 75 with active or convalescent COVID-19. The sequencing input was peripheral blood. The chain joins TRBV7-4 to TRBJ2-1, with D possibly matching TRBD1 (6 bases). CDR3 sequence (DNA): TGTGCCAGCAGCTTACACGGACAGAAATTAAATGAGCAGTTCTTC. Residues: CASSLHGQKLNEQFF.